These 18 T cell receptor beta chains were all obtained from the same sample, sequenced in a study of tumor-infiltrating lymphocytes in primary liver carcinoma. Production of TCR beta cDNA used roughly 0.55 ug total RNA together with a constant-region primer. Construction of TCR beta libraries relied on three successive nested multiplex PCR rounds employing slightly modified ARM-PCR. A C-beta reverse primer was combined with TRBV1-TRBV30 forward primers in the first two PCR rounds, and each round had approximately 9 cycles. TCRdb itself ran the multiplex PCR reads through MiXCR, one entry per CDR3 protein. In the table there are some 130,000 distinct CDR3 sequences, around two thirds of which are singletons. Bulk tissue was left unsorted, and RNA and DNA were co-extracted from 20-30 mg of it. The sample consisted of tumor-adjacent normal liver tissue. The source of these receptors is a woman aged 55-69 years with primary liver carcinoma and hepatitis B virus infection.

This clonotype was observed once. The chain recombines TRBV29-1 with TRBJ1-2; 8 nucleotides align to TRBD1. After removal of 6 bases from V and 1 base from J, the junction contained 19 bases not matched to a gene. The germline CDR1 and CDR2 sequences are SQVTM and ANQGSEA. The CDR3 sequence is 18 residues long. The CDR3 here is CSVDQMDRVKLFNYGYTF. CDR3 nucleotides: TGCAGCGTGGACCAAATGGACAGGGTTAAACTTTTTAACTATGGCTACACCTTC.

This clonotype is a singleton in its sample. An end of the junction differs from the germline gene, which may be a read error. V is TRBV12-3 or TRBV12-4 and J is TRBJ2-5, with D possibly TRBD1 on 7 matching bases. The CDR3 sequence is 12 residues long. This chain's CDR3 is CTSRRGVDTQYF. The CDR3 DNA is TGTACCAGCCGCAGGGGGGTGGATACCCAGTACTTC.

Regarding this clonotype: Its ends do not fully match the called genes, so a read error is possible. The chain carries TRBV29-1 and TRBJ2-7; 7 bases map to TRBD1. The CDR3 contains 13 residues. Germline V lookup: CDR1 SQVTM, CDR2 ANQGSEA. This CDR3 is CSVVQGHSYEQYF. CDR3 in DNA: TGCAGCGTCGTACAGGGGCACTCCTACGAGCAGTACTTT.

The chain links TRBV6-4 to TRBJ2-3; D is perhaps TRBD2 (6 bases). V lost 5 bases and J 1 base, leaving 16 bases between the germline ends. Germline V lookup: CDR1 MRHNA, CDR2 SNTAGT. This CDR3 has 16 residues. The CDR3 DNA reads TGTGCCAGCAGTCTGGGACTCGAAGGGGGCACAGATACGCAGTATTTT. This sequence encodes CASSLGLEGGTDTQYF.

Points on this clonotype: A much larger clone lies one base from this, so it may be a read error. This chain links TRBV5-1 with TRBJ2-3, with D maybe TRBD1 (6 bases). The CDR3 loop spans 17 amino acids. The germline V gene has CDR1 SGHRS and CDR2 YFSETQ. The V gene lost 3 bases and the J gene lost 10 bases, with 27 bases spanning the gap. The CDR3 DNA reads as TGCGCCAGCAGCTCTAAGGGACAACCCTCTCTCTATGGTCCGCAGTATTTT. Translating gives CASSSKGQPSLYGPQYF.

At least ten counts were recorded for this clonotype. The gene calls are TRBV5-6 and TRBJ2-1; 10 nucleotides line up with TRBD2. The CDR3 spans 15 residues. V lost 3 bases and J lost 9; bases outside the gene matches: 9. The germline V gene encodes CDR1 SGHDT and CDR2 YYEEEE. The CDR3 coding sequence is TGTGCCAGCAGCTCAGGTCCTAGCGGGAGTGGTGAGCAGTTCTTC. Protein product: CASSSGPSGSGEQFF.

A note on this clonotype: It may be a read error: a sequence one base away is much more abundant. This chain links TRBV7-9 with TRBJ2-3, with 12 bases aligning to TRBD2. The CDR3 loop spans 20 amino acids. V shed 2 bases, J shed 4 bases, and the junction held 16 bases outside the gene matches. Per the germline V gene, CDR1 is SEHNR and CDR2 is FQNEAQ (reference sequence). The CDR3 protein is CASSLFELAGGRWKADTQYF. In nucleotides, the CDR3 is TGTGCCAGCAGCTTATTTGAACTAGCGGGAGGCCGGTGGAAGGCAGATACGCAGTATTTT.

The rearrangement links TRBV7-3 to TRBJ2-1; TRBD2 agrees at 12 bases. The germline V gene has CDR1 SGHTA and CDR2 FQGTGA. The CDR3 runs 19 residues. J was trimmed by 6 bases and V by 3 bases; bases with no gene match: 15. The CDR3: CASSLSTSGRGPTCNEQFF. CDR3 in DNA: TGTGCCAGCAGCTTGTCGACTAGCGGGAGAGGGCCAACCTGCAATGAGCAGTTCTTC. The full variable domain, completed using reference TRBV7-3 and TRBJ2-1, is GAGVSQTPSNKVTEKGKYVELRCDPISGHTALYWYRQSLGQGPEFLIYFQGTGAADDSGLPNDRFFAVRPEGSVSTLKIQRTERGDSAVYLCASSLSTSGRGPTCNEQFFGPGTRLTVL.

As to this clonotype: One end of the junction varies from germline; a read error may be responsible. The rearrangement links TRBV5-1 to TRBJ2-1; possible D gene TRBD2, 6 bases. The length of the CDR3 is 15 residues. Looked up from germline, CDR1 is SGHRS and CDR2 is YFSETQ. CDR3 DNA: TGCTCCAGCAGCTTTTCCGGGGGCTCCTACAATGAGCAGTTCTTC. Protein sequence: CSSSFSGGSYNEQFF.

A note on this clonotype: An end of the junction does not agree with germline; a read error may underlie this. The gene calls are TRBV4-2 and TRBJ1-6, with TRBD1 identical over 7 bases. The CDR3 sequence is 18 residues long. Germline CDR1 reads LGHNA; CDR2 reads YNFKEQ. CDR3 DNA sequence: TGTGCCAGCAGCCAAGAGGTTCTAAGGGGGCATCTTCGTTCACTCCTCCACTTT. Protein product: CASSQEVLRGHLRSLLHF.

As concerns this clonotype: A much larger clone lies a single base off, so this may be a read error. The rearrangement joins TRBV5-8 to TRBJ1-1; D possibly corresponds to TRBD1 (5 bases). V lost 4 bases and J lost 4, with 14 bases in between. This CDR3 is 14 amino acids long. CDR1 is SGHTS, CDR2 YDEGEE, per germline. The CDR3 region has the DNA TGTGCCAGCAGCAGGCAGGAAAGGGGCACTGAAGCTTTCTTT. Protein: CASSRQERGTEAFF.

About this clonotype itself: Just one base apart from a much larger clone, this may be a read error. This sequence joins TRBV4-1 and TRBJ1-4; 7 positions match TRBD1. Germline loops: CDR1 MGHRA, CDR2 YSYEKL. This CDR3 contains 16 residues. CDR3 DNA sequence: TGCGCCAGCACCCAAGATCGTTACAGGGGTAATGGAAAACTGTTTTTT. This sequence encodes CASTQDRYRGNGKLFF.

Turning to this clonotype: The final CDR3 position lacks the conserved phenylalanine or tryptophan, pointing to a likely read error. The DNA is omitted, as the CDR3 cannot be located on it reliably, and the CDR3 follows TCRdb's listing. The genes are TRBV11-2 and TRBJ2-1; no DNA check was done on the table's D call, TRBD2. The V gene's germline CDR1 is SGHAT and CDR2 FQNNGV. The CDR3 totals 13 residues, both ends included. The CDR3 region is CASGWTSGAEQLV.

The rearrangement uses TRBV11-2 and TRBJ2-1; D ambiguous. This CDR3 has 12 residues. Per the germline V gene, CDR1 is SGHAT and CDR2 is FQNNGV. CDR3 protein: CTGSSPDRKQFF. The CDR3, as DNA: TGTACCGGCAGCTCACCGGATAGGAAGCAGTTCTTC.

To note about this clonotype: One end of the junction fails to match germline, which may point to a read error. The rearrangement joins TRBV11-2 to TRBJ2-7; 10 bases match TRBD1. CDR3 length: 14 amino acids. CDR1 is SGHAT and CDR2 is FQNNGV in the germline V gene. The CDR3 DNA follows: TGTTCCAGCCACATTAAAGGACAGGGGGACGAGCAGTACTTC. It specifies CSSHIKGQGDEQYF.

As to this clonotype: As the CDR3 is not closed by the conserved phenylalanine or tryptophan, this likely results from a read error. Because the CDR3's place on the DNA is in doubt, the DNA is left out and the CDR3 is given as listed by TCRdb. The chain couples TRBV6-5 to TRBJ2-1; the DNA was not compared with TRBD2, the D call given in the table. From germline, CDR1 is MNHEY and CDR2 SVGAGI. The CDR3 sequence runs 17 residues, both termini included. The CDR3 sequence: CASSYYMGLAGGYEQFI.

The genes are TRBV12-3 or TRBV12-4 and TRBJ2-2, with a weak D call TRBD1 (5 bases). This CDR3 has 16 amino acids. Trimming took 3 bases from V and 2 from J, leaving 13 bases between them. The CDR3, as DNA: TGTGCCAGCAGTTTGGTGGGCAGGGCAAACACCGGGGAGCTGTTTTTT. Translation: CASSLVGRANTGELFF.

With respect to this clonotype: No conserved phenylalanine or tryptophan is present at the end of the CDR3, so a read error is the likely explanation. The chain links TRBV12-3 or TRBV12-4 to TRBJ1-4; 12 bases align to TRBD1. J lost 10 bases, V lost 4 bases, and 7 bases had no gene match. CDR3 size: 15 residues. The CDR3 bases are TGTGCCAGCAGTTCGTCCGGGACAGGGGGCCTAAAACTGTTTCAT. Translating gives CASSSSGTGGLKLFH.